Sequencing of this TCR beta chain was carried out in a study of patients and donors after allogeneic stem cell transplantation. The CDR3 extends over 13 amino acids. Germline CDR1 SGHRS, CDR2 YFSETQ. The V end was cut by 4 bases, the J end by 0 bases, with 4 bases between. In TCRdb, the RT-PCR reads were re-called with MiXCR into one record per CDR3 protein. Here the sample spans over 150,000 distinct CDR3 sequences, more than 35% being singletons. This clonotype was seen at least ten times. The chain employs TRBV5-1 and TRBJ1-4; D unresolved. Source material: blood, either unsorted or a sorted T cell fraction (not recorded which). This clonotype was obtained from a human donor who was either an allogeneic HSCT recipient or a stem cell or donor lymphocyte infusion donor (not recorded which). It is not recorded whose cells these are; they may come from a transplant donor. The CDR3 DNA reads TGCGCCAGCAGCGATGCAACTAATGAAAAACTGTTTTTT. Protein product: CASSDATNEKLFF. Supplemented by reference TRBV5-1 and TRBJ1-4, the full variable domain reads KAGVTQTPRYLIKTRGQQVTLSCSPISGHRSVSWYQQTPGQGLQFLFEYFSETQRNKGNFPGRFSGRQFSNSRSEMNVSTLELGDSALYLCASSDATNEKLFFGSGTQLSVL.